The next 27 T cell receptor beta chains were all read from a single sample in a study of blood T cell repertoires in COVID-19. Profiled with immunoSEQ multiplex PCR; TCRdb holds only in-frame clones, not every one. The sample consists of a few hundred thousand clones, roughly 84% of them appearing once. The sample comprised PBMCs or T cells enriched from blood (not recorded which). All receptors come from a woman in her twenties or thirties who had recovered from COVID-19.

The rearrangement uses TRBV6-2 or TRBV6-3 and TRBJ2-7, with a weak D call TRBD1 (6 bases). Germline values: CDR1 MNHEY, CDR2 SVGEGT. CDR3 length equals 16 residues. V lost 5 bases and J 0 bases, leaving 17 bases between the germline ends. CDR3 nucleotides: TGTGCCAGCAGTAAATCCCCGGGACACAACTCCTACGAGCAGTACTTC. This translates into CASSKSPGHNSYEQYF.

The chain recombines TRBV2 with TRBJ2-2; D gene uncertain. V dropped 4 bases and J dropped 7 bases, with 7 bases sitting between them. The CDR3 loop spans 12 amino acids. Germline CDR1 SNHLY, CDR2 FYNNEI. The CDR3 protein is CASSGRSGELFF. The DNA of the CDR3 is TGTGCCAGCAGTGGTCGTAGCGGGGAGCTGTTTTTT. Complete variable domain (other parts from reference TRBV2 and TRBJ2-2): EPEVTQTPSHQVTQMGQEVILRCVPISNHLYFYWYRQILGQKVEFLVSFYNNEISEKSEIFDDQFSVERPDGSNFTLKIRSTKLEDSAMYFCASSGRSGELFFGEGSRLTVL.

The J gene is TRBJ2-2, the V gene TRBV4-2, with D possibly being TRBD1 (6 bases). The CDR3 has 18 residues. In germline, CDR1 is LGHNA, CDR2 YNFKEQ. The V end lost 1 base, the J end lost 0 bases, and 15 bases lay between the germline ends. The CDR3 spells CASSQVTFRTANTGELFF. The CDR3 bases are TGTGCCAGCAGCCAAGTAACATTCCGGACAGCGAACACCGGGGAGCTGTTTTTT.

This sequence joins TRBV29-1 and TRBJ1-2; D may be TRBD1 (6 bases). Trimming removed 6 bases at V and 0 bases at J, with 17 bases between. Germline CDR1 reads SQVTM; CDR2 reads ANQGSEA. The CDR3 is 15 residues long. This CDR3 reads CSVQGPSLSNYGYTF. CDR3 nucleotides: TGCAGCGTCCAGGGGCCCAGTCTTTCTAACTATGGCTACACCTTC.

This clone has only one observation. This chain uses TRBV18 with TRBJ1-2, with 7 bases lining up with TRBD1. Losses at the gene ends were 4 bases for V and 10 bases for J; bases not matched to a gene: 6. Germline V gives CDR1 KGHSH, CDR2 LQKENI. The CDR3 covers 12 residues. The CDR3 is CASSQPTGNYTF. As DNA, the CDR3 is TGTGCCAGCTCACAACCGACAGGGAACTACACCTTC.

V and J are TRBV18 and TRBJ2-1; no reliable D call. The ends were cut back, 3 bases at V and 5 bases at J, with 8 bases in the middle. Germline CDR1 reads KGHSH; CDR2 reads LQKENI. The CDR3 is 13 amino acids. The CDR3 nucleotides read TGTGCCAGCTCACCGGGCAGGAACAATGAGCAGTTCTTC. Translating it yields CASSPGRNNEQFF.

The gene calls are TRBV11-3 and TRBJ2-1, with 11 bases aligning to TRBD2. Trimming removed 5 bases from V and 6 bases from J; junction bases left unmatched: 9. CDR1 is SGHNT, CDR2 YENEEA, per germline. The length of the CDR3 is 16 residues. For the CDR3, the DNA is TGTGCCAGCAGCCGAGGAGGGACTAGCGGATTCAATGAGCAGTTCTTC. This gives the protein CASSRGGTSGFNEQFF.

The genes are TRBV9 and TRBJ2-7, with TRBD1 identical over 10 bases. The J segment lost 5 bases and the V segment lost 4 bases, leaving 12 bases of the junction unmatched. The V gene's germline CDR1 is SGDLS and CDR2 YYNGEE. This CDR3 is 16 amino acids long. CDR3 DNA sequence: TGTGCCAGCAGCTCCCAACTGACAGGGGGCTATCACGAGCAGTACTTC. Protein sequence: CASSSQLTGGYHEQYF.

This clone was recorded only once. The J gene is TRBJ1-5, the V gene TRBV28; D gene ambiguous. Germline values: CDR1 MDHEN, CDR2 SYDVKM. V was pared by 2 bases and J by 3 bases, with 8 bases between. This CDR3 is built from 14 residues. DNA of the CDR3: TGTGCCAGCAGTTTACCCCAGGACAATCAGCCCCAGCATTTT. Protein: CASSLPQDNQPQHF. Drawing the rest from reference TRBV28 and TRBJ1-5, the complete variable domain is DVKVTQSSRYLVKRTGEKVFLECVQDMDHENMFWYRQDPGLGLRLIYFSYDVKMKEKGDIPEGYSVSREKKERFSLILESASTNQTSMYLCASSLPQDNQPQHFGDGTRLSIL.

This clone has just one count. The chain combines TRBV9 with TRBJ1-6; 9 nucleotides align to TRBD1. The germline V gene has CDR1 SGDLS and CDR2 YYNGEE. V dropped 3 bases and J dropped 5; count of bases not matched to a gene: 0. The CDR3 totals 14 residues. The CDR3 sequence: CASSGQGDNSPLHF. The CDR3 DNA follows: TGTGCCAGCAGCGGACAGGGGGATAATTCACCCCTCCACTTT.

This clone occurred a few times. V and J are TRBV6-5 and TRBJ1-3, with 7 bases aligning to TRBD1. The CDR3 is made up of 13 amino acids. Germline CDR1 and CDR2: MNHEY and SVGAGI. V gave up 5 bases and J gave up 6 bases; unmatched junction bases: 4. CDR3 loop: CASSPDRVNTIYF. The CDR3 bases are TGTGCCAGCAGTCCCGACAGGGTAAACACCATATATTTT.

The chain combines TRBV10-2 with TRBJ2-7; D is ambiguous. The CDR3 loop spans 13 amino acids. The germline V gene has CDR1 WSHSY and CDR2 SAAADI. V was shortened by 1 base and J by 4 bases, with 8 bases between the two germline ends. The CDR3 protein is CASSELRVYEQYF. The DNA for the CDR3 is TGCGCCAGCAGTGAGTTACGGGTTTACGAGCAGTACTTC.

The rearrangement uses TRBV5-1 and TRBJ2-7, with TRBD2 as a possible D gene (6 bases). Deletions cut 4 bases from V and 6 bases from J, with 20 bases between. The CDR3 contains 15 residues. The germline CDR1 and CDR2 sequences are SGHRS and YFSETQ. This CDR3 is CASSPSGVVLREQYF. CDR3 coding DNA: TGCGCCAGCAGCCCCTCGGGGGTGGTACTACGCGAGCAGTACTTC.

DNA for the CDR3: TGTGCCAGCAGCTTAGAAGGGGGGGCCTACGAGCAGTACTTC. This gives the protein CASSLEGGAYEQYF. The chain couples TRBV13 to TRBJ2-7; D possibly corresponds to TRBD2 (7 bases). The CDR3 spans 14 residues. V shed 1 base and J shed 2 bases, with 9 bases lying between them. Germline loops: CDR1 PRHDT, CDR2 FYEKMQ (reference sequence). Combining the CDR3 with reference TRBV13 and TRBJ2-7 gives the whole variable domain AAGVIQSPRHLIKEKRETATLKCYPIPRHDTVYWYQQGPGQDPQFLISFYEKMQSDKGSIPDRFSAQQFSDYHSELNMSSLELGDSALYFCASSLEGGAYEQYFGPGTRLTVT.

The chain has TRBV6-2 or TRBV6-3 and TRBJ2-3, with no clear D. The V and J ends lost 6 bases and 4 bases respectively, with 11 bases between them. CDR1 is MNHEY and CDR2 is SVGEGT in the germline V gene. The CDR3 length is 13 residues. The CDR3 DNA follows: TGTGCCAGCAGCCCCTTACTCCCAGATACGCAGTATTTT. The encoded protein is CASSPLLPDTQYF.

The V and J genes are TRBV5-5 and TRBJ2-7, with 12 bases fitting TRBD1. The germline V gene has CDR1 SGHKS and CDR2 YYEKEE (reference sequence). The trim removed 5 bases at V and 6 bases at J, leaving 6 bases unmatched. The CDR3 loop spans 14 amino acids. For the CDR3, the DNA is TGTGCCAGCAGTCCCGGGACAGGGGGCCTCGAGCAGTACTTC. This encodes CASSPGTGGLEQYF.

The chain carries TRBV5-1 and TRBJ2-1; D not resolved. CDR1 and CDR2 (germline): SGHRS, YFSETQ. The CDR3 is 13 amino acids. Trimming removed 0 bases at V and 7 bases at J, with 8 bases between. This CDR3 is CASSLVAGNEQFF. As DNA, the CDR3 is TGCGCCAGCAGCTTGGTAGCTGGGAATGAGCAGTTCTTC.

The J gene is TRBJ2-2, the V gene TRBV9; 13 bases agree with TRBD2. V gave up 2 bases and J gave up 1 base; unmatched junction bases: 8. The CDR3 runs 19 residues. CDR1 and CDR2 (germline): SGDLS, YYNGEE. The CDR3 coding sequence is TGTGCCAGCAGCGTTTCCCGGACTAGCGGGGGACTGAACACCGGGGAGCTGTTTTTT. As protein: CASSVSRTSGGLNTGELFF.

In this sample, this clone turned up a few times. The rearrangement links TRBV3-1 (or the pseudogene TRBV3-2) to TRBJ1-4; D uncertain. This CDR3 contains 15 residues. CDR1 and CDR2 (germline): LGHDT, YNNKEL (reference sequence). Trimming removed 7 bases from V and 7 bases from J, with 19 bases in between. As DNA, the CDR3 is TGTGCCAGCACCTCTTATGAATACGGCGGTGAAAAACTGTTTTTT. This gives the protein CASTSYEYGGEKLFF.

V is TRBV6-5 and J is TRBJ1-2, with 8 nucleotides matching TRBD1. Germline values: CDR1 MNHEY, CDR2 SVGAGI. The junction had 8 bases not matched to a gene; V was cut back by 5 bases and J by 6 bases. The CDR3 runs 14 residues. In DNA, the CDR3 is TGTGCCAGCAGTAAACCGGGACAGGAGAATGGCTACACCTTC. Its translation: CASSKPGQENGYTF.

The chain employs TRBV24-1 and TRBJ1-5; D is perhaps TRBD1 (6 bases). There are 14 residues in the CDR3. V shed 3 bases and J shed 3 bases, with 8 bases lying between them. Germline V gene lookup returns CDR1 KGHDR and CDR2 SFDVKD. CDR3: CATSDTGSNQPQHF. In nucleotides, the CDR3 is TGTGCCACCAGTGATACAGGGTCCAATCAGCCCCAGCATTTT.

The rearrangement links TRBV3-1 (or the pseudogene TRBV3-2) to TRBJ2-4; D perhaps matches TRBD2 (6 bases). Germline V CDR1 and CDR2: LGHDT, YNNKEL (reference sequence). V was cut by 0 bases and J by 0 bases, with 18 bases left in between. The CDR3 has 19 residues. The CDR3 spells CASSQDDGGQALAKNIQYF. Here the CDR3 DNA reads TGTGCCAGCAGCCAAGACGATGGAGGGCAGGCCTTAGCCAAAAACATTCAGTACTTC.

CDR3 in DNA: TGTGCCAGCAGCTTAACCCACACAGGGGTCGGGGAGACCCAGTACTTC. Protein: CASSLTHTGVGETQYF. This chain uses TRBV9 with TRBJ2-5, with 7 positions matching TRBD1. V trimming: 4 bases; J trimming: 5 bases; junction bases outside the gene matches: 14. Germline values: CDR1 SGDLS, CDR2 YYNGEE. The CDR3 has 16 residues.

This clone was seen just once. The CDR3 DNA reads TGTGCCAGCAGCTTAGGTGTGACAGGGGAAGGCGATCAGCCCCAGCATTTT. It encodes CASSLGVTGEGDQPQHF. The genes are TRBV7-9 and TRBJ1-5; 8 bases agree with TRBD1. Germline CDR1 reads SEHNR; CDR2 reads FQNEAQ (reference sequence). This CDR3 spans 17 amino acids. V lost 1 base, J lost 5 bases, and 10 bases stayed unmatched.

This chain uses TRBV5-5 with TRBJ1-5, with unresolved D. Trimming took off 4 bases at V and 0 bases at J, with 14 bases between the two ends. Germline V gives CDR1 SGHKS, CDR2 YYEKEE (reference sequence). This CDR3 has 16 residues. The CDR3 DNA sequence: TGTGCCAGCAGCCCCTTCAGTGCTTATAGCAATCAGCCCCAGCATTTT. Translating it yields CASSPFSAYSNQPQHF.

The chain has TRBV6-5 and TRBJ1-2; TRBD1 is a possible D gene (5 bases). Germline CDR1 MNHEY, CDR2 SVGAGI. The CDR3 extends over 13 amino acids. V dropped 7 bases and J dropped 2 bases, with 11 bases sitting between them. CDR3 residues: CASTRGGNYGYTF. DNA of the CDR3: TGTGCCAGCACCCGTGGGGGGAACTATGGCTACACCTTC.

The V call is TRBV19, the J call TRBJ1-5, with 7 bases lining up with TRBD1. This CDR3 spans 15 amino acids. Germline lookup yields CDR1 LNHDA and CDR2 SQIVND (reference sequence). V was clipped by 7 bases and J by 7 bases; unmatched bases: 13. As DNA, the CDR3 is TGTGCCAGTACCAATGAGGGGGCGCAACCCCAGCCCCAGCATTTT. Its protein product is CASTNEGAQPQPQHF.